The 31 T cell receptor beta chains presented below share a single source sample, sequenced in a study of cytomegalovirus exposure and HLA in healthy donors. The PCR ran on 60 Vbeta and 13 Jbeta primers. This table comes from immunoSEQ multiplex PCR, and its TCRdb copy is limited to in-frame clones, with some not included. The repertoire includes around 110,000 clones, over 60% of them detected once, and about 1.5% sits in the top ten. Sequenced material: PBMCs. The origin of the receptors is a man between 18 and 29 years old in good health and CMV-seronegative.

The CDR3 nucleotides are TGTGCCAGCAGTGCCCCCTCAGGGGTCGGTCAGCCCCAGCATTTT. As protein: CASSAPSGVGQPQHF. The chain combines TRBV6-1 with TRBJ1-5; a weak D match, TRBD1 (6 bases). CDR1 MNHNS and CDR2 SASEGT come from the germline V gene. Trimming removed 4 bases from V and 6 bases from J, with 16 bases in between. This CDR3 is built from 15 residues.

The chain joins TRBV6-4 to TRBJ1-4, with a possible D match to TRBD1 (5 bases). The V gene's germline CDR1 is MRHNA and CDR2 SNTAGT. There are 15 residues in the CDR3. Trimming left V 7 bases short and J 4 bases short, with 16 bases between. The CDR3 reads CASTWGRGSNEKLFF. The DNA for the CDR3 is TGTGCCAGCACTTGGGGGAGGGGCAGTAATGAAAAACTGTTTTTT.

This clone showed up just once. The V gene is TRBV6-5, the J gene TRBJ2-2, with D perhaps matching TRBD1 (5 bases). CDR3 size: 14 residues. The V gene lost 0 bases and the J gene lost 8 bases, with 10 bases spanning the gap. CDR1 and CDR2 (germline): MNHEY, SVGAGI. CDR3 in DNA: TGTGCCAGCAGTTACTCCAGGGCAGGGGGGGAGCTGTTTTTT. It specifies CASSYSRAGGELFF.

The chain recombines TRBV4-2 with TRBJ2-2; no firm D call. The germline V gene has CDR1 LGHNA and CDR2 YNFKEQ. The ends were cut back, 0 bases at V and 5 bases at J, with 13 bases in the middle. The CDR3 sequence is 16 residues long. The CDR3 reads CASSQDVETLTGELFF. CDR3 in DNA: TGTGCCAGCAGCCAAGATGTGGAGACTTTGACCGGGGAGCTGTTTTTT.

The rearrangement links TRBV2 to TRBJ1-5; D not certain. Per the germline V gene, CDR1 is SNHLY and CDR2 is FYNNEI. This CDR3 comprises 13 residues. V dropped 5 bases and J dropped 11 bases, with 16 bases sitting between them. CDR3 sequence (DNA): TGTGCCAGCAGTTACGAGGCATCAGCGACCCAGCATTTT. Its translation is CASSYEASATQHF.

This chain connects TRBV6-6 to TRBJ1-1, with no clear D. CDR3 length: 10 residues. Looked up from germline, CDR1 is MNHNY and CDR2 is SVGAGI (reference sequence). V dropped 5 bases and J dropped 6 bases, with 4 bases sitting between them. CDR3 residues: CASSLAEAFF. DNA of the CDR3: TGTGCCAGCAGTCTAGCTGAAGCTTTCTTT.

The CDR3 bases are TGTGCCAGCAGTGAAGCGCGGGGACAGGGCCCCCAGCCCCAGCATTTT. Its translation is CASSEARGQGPQPQHF. The rearrangement joins TRBV6-1 to TRBJ1-5; 9 bases map to TRBD1. The CDR3 length is 16 residues. Germline loops: CDR1 MNHNS, CDR2 SASEGT. Trimming cost V 0 bases and J 7 bases; bases outside gene matches: 7.

The J gene is TRBJ2-1, the V gene TRBV29-1; D call uncertain. V gave up 4 bases and J gave up 1 base, with 8 bases separating them. This CDR3 has 13 amino acids. CDR1 and CDR2 from the germline V gene are SQVTM and ANQGSEA. The CDR3, as DNA: TGCAGCGTTGGTAGCTTGTCCTACAATGAGCAGTTCTTC. Translated, it gives CSVGSLSYNEQFF.

The V call is TRBV9, the J call TRBJ2-2, with D perhaps matching TRBD2 (6 bases). V lost 2 bases, J lost 0 bases, and 14 bases lay in between. The CDR3 covers 17 residues. The germline CDR1 and CDR2 sequences are SGDLS and YYNGEE. This chain's CDR3 is CASSVTGAGSNTGELFF. CDR3 coding DNA: TGTGCCAGCAGCGTTACGGGAGCGGGCTCGAACACCGGGGAGCTGTTTTTT. The entire variable domain, with the rest obtained from reference TRBV9 and TRBJ2-2, is as follows: DSGVTQTPKHLITATGQRVTLRCSPRSGDLSVYWYQQSLDQGLQFLIQYYNGEERAKGNILERFSAQQFPDLHSELNLSSLELGDSALYFCASSVTGAGSNTGELFFGEGSRLTVL.

CDR3 protein: CASSLVQGRAFF. DNA for the CDR3: TGTGCCAGCAGTTTAGTACAGGGAAGGGCTTTCTTT. The V gene is TRBV28, the J gene TRBJ1-1, with D perhaps matching TRBD1 (6 bases). The CDR3 totals 12 residues. V was pared by 2 bases and J by 11 bases, with 12 bases between. Looked up from germline, CDR1 is MDHEN and CDR2 is SYDVKM. Full variable domain (remainder filled in from reference TRBV28 and TRBJ1-1): DVKVTQSSRYLVKRTGEKVFLECVQDMDHENMFWYRQDPGLGLRLIYFSYDVKMKEKGDIPEGYSVSREKKERFSLILESASTNQTSMYLCASSLVQGRAFFGQGTRLTVV.

This chain links TRBV27 with TRBJ1-4; D may be TRBD1 (6 bases). The V gene's germline CDR1 is MNHEY and CDR2 SMNVEV (reference sequence). The CDR3 totals 14 residues. V was trimmed by 4 bases and J by 5 bases, leaving 11 bases between them. Written as DNA, the CDR3 is TGTGCCAGCAGTTCGGGGGGCTTCAATGAAAAACTGTTTTTT. Protein: CASSSGGFNEKLFF. Full variable domain (remainder filled in from reference TRBV27 and TRBJ1-4): EAQVTQNPRYLITVTGKKLTVTCSQNMNHEYMSWYRQDPGLGLRQIYYSMNVEVTDKGDVPEGYKVSRKEKRNFPLILESPSPNQTSLYFCASSSGGFNEKLFFGSGTQLSVL.

V and J are TRBV30 and TRBJ2-5, with D possibly matching TRBD2 (6 bases). From germline, CDR1 is GTSNPN and CDR2 SVGIG (reference sequence). Trimming took 2 bases from V and 9 from J, leaving 7 bases between them. The CDR3 is made up of 10 amino acids. CDR3 DNA sequence: TGTGCCTGGAGTTCGGGGGCCCAGTACTTC. Protein product: CAWSSGAQYF.

The gene calls are TRBV7-8 and TRBJ1-1; D gene uncertain. Trimming took 6 bases from V and 3 from J, leaving 14 bases between them. The germline CDR1 and CDR2 sequences are SGHVS and FQNEAQ. This CDR3 is 14 amino acids long. The CDR3 DNA reads as TGTGCCAGCAGGGCGGCCCCCGGGGACACTGAAGCTTTCTTT. As protein: CASRAAPGDTEAFF.

The chain employs TRBV7-9 and TRBJ1-1; 9 bases are a match to TRBD1. The trim removed 5 bases at V and 0 bases at J, leaving 4 bases unmatched. Germline values: CDR1 SEHNR, CDR2 FQNEAQ (reference sequence). This CDR3 has 15 amino acids. Here the CDR3 reads CASSRRTGVNTEAFF. The DNA for the CDR3 is TGTGCCAGCAGCAGGCGGACAGGGGTGAACACTGAAGCTTTCTTT.

The rearrangement joins TRBV9 to TRBJ2-7; maybe TRBD1 (5 bases). CDR3 length: 14 amino acids. Germline V CDR1 and CDR2: SGDLS, YYNGEE. Trimming left V 3 bases short and J 0 bases short, with 10 bases between. The CDR3 region is CASSGGASSYEQYF. CDR3 nucleotides: TGTGCCAGCAGCGGGGGCGCGAGCTCCTACGAGCAGTACTTC. Combining the CDR3 with reference TRBV9 and TRBJ2-7 gives the whole variable domain DSGVTQTPKHLITATGQRVTLRCSPRSGDLSVYWYQQSLDQGLQFLIQYYNGEERAKGNILERFSAQQFPDLHSELNLSSLELGDSALYFCASSGGASSYEQYFGPGTRLTVT.

CDR3 region: CASSLGLASDTQYF. The CDR3 nucleotides are TGCGCCAGCAGCTTAGGGCTAGCATCTGATACGCAGTATTTT. This rearrangement joins TRBV5-1 to TRBJ2-3; D may be TRBD2 (5 bases). Germline V lookup: CDR1 SGHRS, CDR2 YFSETQ. Trimming left V 2 bases short and J 6 bases short, with 13 bases between. The CDR3 runs 14 residues. The whole variable domain, filled in from reference TRBV5-1 and TRBJ2-3, reads KAGVTQTPRYLIKTRGQQVTLSCSPISGHRSVSWYQQTPGQGLQFLFEYFSETQRNKGNFPGRFSGRQFSNSRSEMNVSTLELGDSALYLCASSLGLASDTQYFGPGTRLTVL.

V usage is TRBV7-2 and J usage is TRBJ1-1, with TRBD1 identical over 8 bases. V lost 5 bases to trimming and J lost 6 bases; unmatched junction nucleotides: 11. The CDR3 runs 15 residues. The germline V gene encodes CDR1 SGHTA and CDR2 FQGNSA. The CDR3: CASSHRDRGLSEAFF. CDR3 bases: TGTGCCAGCAGCCACAGAGACAGGGGATTATCTGAAGCTTTCTTT.

The chain employs TRBV28 and TRBJ2-5; D call uncertain. The CDR3 totals 14 residues. With 1 base removed from V and 2 bases from J, the gap between germline ends came to 8 bases. Germline CDR1 is MDHEN and CDR2 is SYDVKM. Here the CDR3 reads CASSLYRRQETQYF. Here the CDR3 DNA reads TGTGCCAGCAGTTTATACCGCAGACAAGAGACCCAGTACTTC.

This clone was observed a few times. V is TRBV5-6 and J is TRBJ2-7, with TRBD2 identical over 7 bases. The CDR3 is 15 residues long. V was pared by 6 bases and J by 3 bases, with 12 bases of the junction left unmatched. The germline V gene encodes CDR1 SGHDT and CDR2 YYEEEE. The DNA for the CDR3 is TGTGCCAGCACTAACCAGCGGGACGGAGGCTACGAGCAGTACTTC. Translation gives CASTNQRDGGYEQYF.

The chain employs TRBV2 and TRBJ1-1; D may be TRBD1 (6 bases). Trimming took 6 bases from V and 0 from J, leaving 17 bases between them. In germline, CDR1 is SNHLY, CDR2 FYNNEI. The CDR3 is 16 amino acids. CDR3 sequence reads: CASSSNTDRLNTEAFF. CDR3 nucleotides: TGTGCCAGCAGCAGCAACACAGACAGGTTGAACACTGAAGCTTTCTTT.

The V call is TRBV28, the J call TRBJ2-3, with a possible D match to TRBD2 (6 bases). Germline V gene lookup returns CDR1 MDHEN and CDR2 SYDVKM. The CDR3 runs 16 residues. The V end was cut by 3 bases, the J end by 2 bases, with 15 bases between. CDR3 sequence reads: CASSFYGGGSTDTQYF. The DNA of the CDR3 is TGTGCCAGCAGTTTTTATGGGGGAGGCTCCACAGATACGCAGTATTTT. The full variable domain, completed using reference TRBV28 and TRBJ2-3, is DVKVTQSSRYLVKRTGEKVFLECVQDMDHENMFWYRQDPGLGLRLIYFSYDVKMKEKGDIPEGYSVSREKKERFSLILESASTNQTSMYLCASSFYGGGSTDTQYFGPGTRLTVL.

This clone was counted only a few times. This chain uses TRBV13 with TRBJ2-5, with D hard to call. From germline, CDR1 is PRHDT and CDR2 FYEKMQ (reference sequence). Trimming took 3 bases from V and 6 from J, leaving 11 bases between them. The CDR3 is 13 amino acids. CDR3 sequence: CASSLGRRKTQYF. CDR3 DNA: TGTGCCAGCAGCTTGGGCAGGCGAAAGACCCAGTACTTC.

This clone showed up just a few times. J is TRBJ2-3 and V is TRBV18; TRBD1 matches 8 bases. CDR1 and CDR2 (germline): KGHSH, LQKENI. The V segment lost 6 bases and the J segment 3 bases; nucleotides outside the gene matches: 5. This CDR3 spans 14 amino acids. CDR3 in amino acids: CASSPDRVTDTQYF. CDR3 nucleotide sequence: TGTGCCAGCTCCCCGGACAGGGTTACAGATACGCAGTATTTT.

V and J are TRBV11-2 and TRBJ2-1; D gene ambiguous. Germline loops: CDR1 SGHAT, CDR2 FQNNGV. The CDR3 sequence is 12 residues long. V was trimmed by 6 bases and J by 8 bases, leaving 11 bases between them. CDR3 DNA sequence: TGTGCCAGCAGACCAGGTGTCTATGAGCAGTTCTTC. This gives the protein CASRPGVYEQFF.

This clone has only a few counts. This chain joins TRBV30 and TRBJ2-7, with a weak D call TRBD2 (6 bases). Trimming stripped 3 bases from V and 4 bases from J, with 7 bases between. The CDR3 totals 11 residues. Germline lookup yields CDR1 GTSNPN and CDR2 SVGIG (reference sequence). The CDR3, as DNA: TGTGCCTGGAGGCGGGATTACGAGCAGTACTTC. Protein: CAWRRDYEQYF.

V usage is TRBV5-1 and J usage is TRBJ2-7, with D tentatively TRBD2 (5 bases). CDR3 length: 12 amino acids. Trimming stripped 4 bases from V and 6 bases from J, with 11 bases between. CDR1 and CDR2 (germline): SGHRS, YFSETQ. The CDR3 loop is CASSPGLSEQYF. Here the CDR3 DNA reads TGCGCCAGCAGCCCAGGACTCTCCGAGCAGTACTTC.

The chain uses TRBV2 and TRBJ1-2, with a tentative D call TRBD1 (5 bases). From germline, CDR1 is SNHLY and CDR2 FYNNEI. CDR3 size: 13 residues. Trimming shortened V by 9 bases and J by 1 base, and 12 bases separated the two germline ends. The CDR3 DNA sequence: TGTGCCAGAACGAAGGGGCGTAACTATGGCTACACCTTC. Translating gives CARTKGRNYGYTF.

This clone appeared a few times. The chain carries TRBV4-2 and TRBJ1-2; 8 bases are a match to TRBD1. This CDR3 is 16 amino acids long. Germline values: CDR1 LGHNA, CDR2 YNFKEQ. With 0 bases clipped from V and 8 bases from J, the junction kept 11 bases outside the gene matches. The CDR3 sequence is CASSQDLTAGGRGYTF. The DNA of the CDR3 is TGTGCCAGCAGCCAAGATTTGACAGCAGGGGGCCGGGGCTACACCTTC.

This clone was counted between two and nine times. The V and J genes are TRBV27 and TRBJ2-5; weak D call: TRBD2 (6 bases). CDR1 is MNHEY and CDR2 is SMNVEV in the germline V gene (reference sequence). The CDR3 spans 16 residues. Between the trimmed V and J ends, which lost 6 bases and 0 bases, there was a span of 17 bases. CDR3 amino acids: CASRALAAVYQETQYF. CDR3 DNA: TGTGCCAGCAGGGCATTAGCGGCGGTGTACCAAGAGACCCAGTACTTC.

The chain carries TRBV2 and TRBJ2-7; 9 nucleotides align to TRBD1. The CDR3 sequence is 14 residues long. The germline gives CDR1 SNHLY, CDR2 FYNNEI. Trimming removed 7 bases from V and 3 bases from J; junction bases left unmatched: 7. The CDR3: CASTPGQGYYEQYF. The CDR3 DNA is TGTGCCAGCACTCCGGGACAGGGATACTACGAGCAGTACTTC.

This chain connects TRBV28 to TRBJ2-7; 8 nucleotides match TRBD2. V was pared by 5 bases and J by 3 bases, with 9 bases of the junction left unmatched. The V gene's germline CDR1 is MDHEN and CDR2 SYDVKM. The length of the CDR3 is 15 residues. The DNA for the CDR3 is TGTGCCAGCAGTCCGGGACTAGTTTATAGCTACGAGCAGTACTTC. It yields the protein CASSPGLVYSYEQYF.